What follows is one TCR beta chain and its context. This entry is derived from a study of blood T cell repertoires in COVID-19. Measured with immunoSEQ multiplex PCR; TCRdb has only the in-frame clones, and not every one. The sample has approximately 100,000 clones; over 65% are singletons. Sequenced material: peripheral blood. The receptor's source is a woman aged 60-70 years with acute or convalescent COVID-19.

CDR3 loop: CASSYDRQETQYF. CDR3 DNA sequence: TGTGCCAGCTCGTACGACAGGCAAGAGACCCAGTACTTC. The chain employs TRBV18 and TRBJ2-5, with D perhaps TRBD1 (6 bases). V was pared by 6 bases and J by 2 bases, with 10 bases between. Germline values: CDR1 KGHSH, CDR2 LQKENI. The CDR3 covers 13 residues.